The T cell receptor (beta chain) under discussion was sequenced for a study of cytomegalovirus exposure and HLA in healthy donors. Concerning this clone itself: Its antigen remains unknown.

Study results and limitations: Analysis was performed later, and it showed HLA-associated TCR beta chains to be more clonally expanded than equally common others. Sequencing likely produced, as an artifact, a cluster of highly shared sequence variants. In terms of immune exposure information, only CMV serostatus was available.

Germline CDR1 MDHEN, CDR2 SYDVKM. The CDR3 extends over 13 amino acids. Trimming cost V 5 bases and J 2 bases, with 9 bases left between them. The PCR ran on 60 Vbeta and 13 Jbeta primers. Sequencing used immunoSEQ multiplex PCR; TCRdb keeps in-frame clones, though not all of them. The repertoire holds about 160,000 clones, with roughly 63% as singletons. J is TRBJ2-5 and V is TRBV28, with D perhaps matching TRBD1 (6 bases). The sequencing input was PBMCs. The TCR was taken from a woman aged 55-69 years in good health and CMV-seropositive. The CDR3 sequence is CASSVDRQETQYF. The DNA for the CDR3 is TGTGCCAGCAGTGTGGACAGACAAGAGACCCAGTACTTC.